The clone carrying this TCR beta chain came up a few times. These data come from a study of T cells in Graves' hyperthyroidism and ophthalmopathy. There were TCR beta CDR3 regions amplified from RNA transcripts. During a first-round RT-PCR of the TCR CDR3, the HTBI primer set was used. TCRdb itself ran the multiplex PCR reads through MiXCR, one entry per CDR3 protein. In the table there are approximately 590,000 distinct CDR3 sequences, roughly 46% of which are singletons. Trimming took off 1 base at V and 7 bases at J, with 16 bases between the two ends. The germline V gene encodes CDR1 MNHNS and CDR2 SASEGT. The CDR3 spans 15 residues.

The chain employs TRBV6-1 and TRBJ1-2; D possibly corresponds to TRBD1 (6 bases). The sequenced material came from peripheral blood or thyroid tissue (not recorded which). The TCR was taken from a young woman with Graves' hyperthyroidism. This CDR3 is CASSEVTRTVVGYTF. Written as DNA, the CDR3 is TGTGCCAGCAGTGAAGTGACACGGACAGTCGTTGGCTACACCTTC.